The 2 T cell receptor beta chains presented below share a single source sample, sequenced in a study of blood T cell repertoires in COVID-19. Profiling relied on immunoSEQ multiplex PCR, and the TCRdb table lists in-frame clones only, not all of them. The sample includes roughly 140,000 clones, roughly 86% seen only once; the top ten take about 2%. The sequenced material came from peripheral blood. The source is a man between 65 and 85 years old with acute or convalescent COVID-19.

The chain has TRBV5-1 and TRBJ2-1; no firm D call. The germline V gene has CDR1 SGHRS and CDR2 YFSETQ. The V and J ends lost 7 bases and 0 bases respectively, with 11 bases between them. This CDR3 is built from 14 residues. For the CDR3, the DNA is TGCGCCAGCGGCCCCCCAGGCTCCTACAATGAGCAGTTCTTC. Protein sequence: CASGPPGSYNEQFF.

This chain links TRBV5-5 with TRBJ2-7, with 11 bases that match TRBD1. V shed 3 bases and J 2 bases; nucleotides not matched to a gene: 1. This CDR3 has 14 residues. Germline assignment: CDR1 SGHKS and CDR2 YYEKEE (reference sequence). CDR3 protein: CASSWGQGAYEQYF. The DNA for the CDR3 is TGTGCCAGCAGCTGGGGACAGGGGGCCTACGAGCAGTACTTC.